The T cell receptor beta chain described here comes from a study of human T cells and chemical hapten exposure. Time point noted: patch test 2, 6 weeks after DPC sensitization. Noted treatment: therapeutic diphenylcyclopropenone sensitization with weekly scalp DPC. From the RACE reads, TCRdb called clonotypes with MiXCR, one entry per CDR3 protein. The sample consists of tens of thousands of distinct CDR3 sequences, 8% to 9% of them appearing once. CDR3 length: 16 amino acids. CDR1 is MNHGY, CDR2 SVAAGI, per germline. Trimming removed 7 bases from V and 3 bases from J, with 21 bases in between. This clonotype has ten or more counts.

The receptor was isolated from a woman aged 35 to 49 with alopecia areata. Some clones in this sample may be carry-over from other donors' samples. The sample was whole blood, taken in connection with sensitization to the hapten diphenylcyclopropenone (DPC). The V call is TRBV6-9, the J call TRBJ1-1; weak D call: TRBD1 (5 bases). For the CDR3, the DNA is TGTGCCAGCACTACACGGGGACGGCCAAGGTACACTGAAGCTTTCTTT. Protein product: CASTTRGRPRYTEAFF.